Shown below are 10 T cell receptor beta chains from a single sample sequenced in a study of early T cells in non-severe SARS-CoV-2 infection. TCRdb processed the 5' RACE reads anew with MiXCR; each CDR3 protein has one entry. The profile covers about 48,000 distinct CDR3 sequences, with about 13% appearing a single time and about a tenth taken by the ten largest. Sample: whole blood. The receptors were gathered from an adult who was a healthcare worker with PCR-confirmed SARS-CoV-2 infection or an uninfected control (not recorded which).

The chain employs TRBV5-1 and TRBJ1-4, with D possibly being TRBD1 (5 bases). Germline V gene sequence: CDR1 SGHRS, CDR2 YFSETQ. V lost 0 bases, J lost 5 bases, and 8 bases lay in between. This CDR3 has 14 amino acids. CDR3 bases: TGCGCCAGCAGCTTGGTGCCAGGGAATGAAAAACTGTTTTTT. The encoded protein is CASSLVPGNEKLFF.

This clonotype has a handful of counts. CDR3 DNA sequence: TGTGCCAGCAGTTACCGGGGGGACTACGAGCAGTACTTC. Its translation: CASSYRGDYEQYF. V is TRBV6-6 and J is TRBJ2-7; 7 nucleotides match TRBD2. V trimming: 2 bases; J trimming: 3 bases; junction bases outside the gene matches: 1. The CDR3 extends over 13 amino acids. Looked up from germline, CDR1 is MNHNY and CDR2 is SVGAGI (reference sequence).

This clonotype was seen ten or more times. The V gene is TRBV2, the J gene TRBJ1-2; 7 bases are a match to TRBD1. The trim removed 0 bases at V and 0 bases at J, leaving 1 base unmatched. The germline CDR1 and CDR2 sequences are SNHLY and FYNNEI. CDR3 size: 15 residues. This CDR3 is CASSEATGANYGYTF. The CDR3 region has the DNA TGTGCCAGCAGTGAAGCTACAGGGGCTAACTATGGCTACACCTTC.

The chain links TRBV29-1 to TRBJ1-1; D might be TRBD1 (5 bases). CDR1 SQVTM and CDR2 ANQGSEA come from the germline V gene. The CDR3 runs to 15 residues. The V end was cut by 5 bases, the J end by 5 bases, with 21 bases between. The CDR3 bases are TGCAGCGTTCCGCTGGGGCGTGGGAGAGGGACTGAAGCTTTCTTT. Its protein is CSVPLGRGRGTEAFF. Full variable domain (missing parts from reference TRBV29-1 and TRBJ1-1): SAVISQKPSRDICQRGTSLTIQCQVDSQVTMMFWYRQQPGQSLTLIATANQGSEATYESGFVIDKFPISRPNLTFSTLTVSNMSPEDSSIYLCSVPLGRGRGTEAFFGQGTRLTVV.

This clonotype turned up a few times. The chain recombines TRBV7-9 with TRBJ2-7; 8 positions agree with TRBD2. Germline V gives CDR1 SEHNR, CDR2 FQNEAQ (reference sequence). The CDR3 totals 15 residues. The V segment lost 5 bases and the J segment 5 bases; nucleotides outside the gene matches: 11. The CDR3 nucleotides are TGTGCCAGCAGCCTCCCGGGACTAGTCGGCCACGAGCAGTACTTC. Translating gives CASSLPGLVGHEQYF.

The chain recombines TRBV12-3 or TRBV12-4 with TRBJ2-7; D unclear. This CDR3 comprises 13 residues. V was shortened by 5 bases and J by 1 base, with 9 bases between the two germline ends. The CDR3 sequence: CASSQWQSYEQYF. The CDR3 DNA is TGTGCCAGCAGTCAGTGGCAGTCCTACGAGCAGTACTTC.

The chain combines TRBV18 with TRBJ1-1; no clear D. CDR3 length: 13 amino acids. Germline loops: CDR1 KGHSH, CDR2 LQKENI. Trimming took off 0 bases at V and 6 bases at J, with 8 bases between the two ends. This chain's CDR3 is CASSPPSSPEAFF. CDR3 coding DNA: TGTGCCAGCTCACCACCGAGTAGCCCTGAAGCTTTCTTT.

In its sample, this clonotype was seen many times. This sequence joins TRBV2 and TRBJ2-3; 10 nucleotides line up with TRBD1. The J segment lost 4 bases and the V segment lost 5 bases, leaving 3 bases of the junction unmatched. Germline V gene data show CDR1 as SNHLY and CDR2 as FYNNEI. The CDR3 length is 14 residues. CDR3 sequence reads: CASSTDRGPDTQYF. CDR3 sequence (DNA): TGTGCCAGCAGTACAGACAGGGGGCCAGATACGCAGTATTTT.

This clonotype has more than one count but fewer than ten. V usage is TRBV5-1 and J usage is TRBJ2-5; D not resolved. V was clipped by 2 bases and J by 0 bases, with 8 bases between them. CDR1 is SGHRS, CDR2 YFSETQ, per germline. The CDR3 covers 14 residues. CDR3 sequence (DNA): TGCGCCAGCAGCTTTCCTGGTAACCAAGAGACCCAGTACTTC. Protein product: CASSFPGNQETQYF.

This clonotype has a count of ten or more. The chain is built from TRBV20-1 and TRBJ1-2, with D uncertain. V was pared by 3 bases and J by 2 bases, with 7 bases between. Germline V gene data show CDR1 as DFQATT and CDR2 as SNEGSKA (reference sequence). CDR3 length equals 12 residues. CDR3 sequence: CSASLQNYGYTF. The CDR3 DNA follows: TGCAGTGCTAGTCTCCAGAACTATGGCTACACCTTC.